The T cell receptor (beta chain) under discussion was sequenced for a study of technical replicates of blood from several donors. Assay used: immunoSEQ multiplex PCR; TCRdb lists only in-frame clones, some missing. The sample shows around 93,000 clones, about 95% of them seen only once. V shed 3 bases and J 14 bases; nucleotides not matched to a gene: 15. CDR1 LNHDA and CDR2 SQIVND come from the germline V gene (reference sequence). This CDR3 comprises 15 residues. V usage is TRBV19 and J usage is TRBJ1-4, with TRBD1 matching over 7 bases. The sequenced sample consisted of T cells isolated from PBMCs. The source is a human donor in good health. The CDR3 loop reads CASSIGGQSPKGLFF. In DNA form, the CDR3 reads TGTGCCAGTAGTATTGGGGGACAGTCACCGAAGGGCCTGTTTTTT.